This T cell receptor beta chain is from a study of T cell changes during pregnancy in multiple sclerosis. This table comes from immunoSEQ multiplex PCR, and its TCRdb copy is limited to in-frame clones, with some not included. The sample carries more than 25,000 clones, roughly 87% recorded once. The ends were cut back, 7 bases at V and 6 bases at J, with 15 bases in the middle. Germline V gene data show CDR1 as WSHSY and CDR2 as SAAADI. The CDR3 totals 13 residues. The sequencing here drew on CD8+ T cells from peripheral blood mononuclear cells, taken in the first trimester of pregnancy. The receptor's source is a female donor with multiple sclerosis, enrolled in a pregnancy study. The chain is built from TRBV10-2 and TRBJ1-1; D gene ambiguous. CDR3 coding DNA: TGCGCCAGCACCCCGTCGGAGAGCGCTGAAGCTTTCTTT. It encodes CASTPSESAEAFF.